The text below deals with one TCR beta chain. The assay was immunoSEQ multiplex PCR, and TCRdb's table has in-frame clones only and misses some. The sample includes under 100,000 clones, 95% seen only once; the top ten take 0.23%. The sample belongs to a study of technical replicates of blood from four donors. This CDR3 has 14 amino acids. Germline V gene data show CDR1 as MNHNY and CDR2 as SVGAGI (reference sequence). Trimming at V came to 7 bases and at J to 8 bases, leaving 13 bases not matched to a gene. V gene TRBV6-6 combines with J gene TRBJ1-2, with 7 bases aligning to TRBD1. Sequenced sample: T cells isolated from PBMCs. The clonotype was recovered from a human donor in good health. Written as DNA, the CDR3 is TGTGCCAGCACCTCAGACAGGGAAGAGGGAGGCTACACCTTC. Encoded protein: CASTSDREEGGYTF.